The following is a T cell receptor beta chain sequence with its context. Its antigen has not been determined. One base away there is no much larger clone; base qualities are not given. TCR beta CDR3 regions were amplified from genomic DNA by bias-controlled multiplex PCR with the immunoSEQ v3 hsTCRB kit. TCR libraries were sequenced on an Illumina NextSeq 500 to 1.5 million to 2 million read pairs for survey level or 5-6 million for deep level. In the authors' own workflow: The immunoSEQ Analyzer software assigned V, D and J genes, filtered out non-productive sequences, and reported clonality. Repertoires were compared by productive Simpson clonality and by the Morisita overlap index of productive TRB rearrangements between infused TIL and blood. The table comes from immuneACCESS by way of TCRdb, which keeps in-frame sequences with V and J called. Part of the clones is missing from these tables; in studies checked, under half for an unresolved V gene and the rest for unknown reasons. The DNA gave D and trimming, while V, J and clone size come from that table. In all, the sample holds approximately 27,000 clones, and 55% to 75% of those were seen once. The ten biggest clones cover about 6.9% of the sample.

The entry originates in a study of TIL therapy for anti-PD-1-resistant metastatic lung cancer (dated by TCRdb to the early 2020s). At the level of the whole study: Enrolled patients had a median age of about 53 years (range 38-75) and a median tumor PD-L1 proportion score of around 5.6%. The cohort was composed predominantly of lung adenocarcinoma, with several EGFR-mutant and two ALK-rearranged tumors included, and half of patients were identified as current or former smokers. A median non-synonymous tumor mutation burden of more than 1.2 mutations per megabase was determined across the cohort by whole-exome sequencing. T cell receptor beta sequencing of tumor and peripheral blood was used to follow clonotypes across the tumor, the expanded TIL product and serial blood samples.

Measured from the cysteine to the phenylalanine, the CDR3 is 15 residues long. Just CDR3 DNA is preserved here, 45 bases in frame from base 1. The germline V gene (reference sequence) gives CDR1 as SGHKS and CDR2 as YYEKEE. V and J are truncated by 5 bases and 0 bases respectively, leaving an intervening sequence of 12 bases. Study-wide findings and limitations: The study protocol defined all tumor marker inferences as exploratory. Because the cohort was highly selected, with more treatment-naive, never-smoker and oncogene-addicted patients than is typical, generalizability is limited. TIL culture showed high clonal turnover, with many enriched product clones undetected in the baseline tumor, suggesting clonal contraction rather than faithful expansion. Compared with baseline intratumoral T cells, expanded TIL cultures were more clonal and less diverse (median clonality around 5.9% vs 31%, p < 0.0001).

The intended sense of this specimen's time point label: pre-treatment sample, taken before nivolumab and TIL therapy. Excised metastases, mostly pleural nodules or supraclavicular lymph nodes, were used as baseline tumor samples and were taken from the same resection from which TIL were grown. Tumors were harvested before any PD-1/PD-L1 blockade; patients then received nivolumab, and those progressing received lymphodepletion, expanded TIL infusion and IL-2. A phase I trial run at two centers enrolled adults with stage 4 NSCLC between 2017 and early 2020. Samples were obtained from a single-arm, open-label phase I trial in which tumor-infiltrating lymphocyte therapy with nivolumab was evaluated in advanced non-small cell lung cancer. Parts of each resected tumor were snap-frozen in liquid nitrogen and kept at -80 degrees C. Tumor regions of interest were selected on H&E sections using laser-capture macrodissection, ground into roughly 15 mg aliquots, and extracted using Qiagen Allprep kits.

In this chain, TRBV5-5 is recombined with TRBJ1-5, and TRBD1 may be the D gene, going by 6 matching bases. The source of this sequence is a person aged 25-79 years with non-small cell lung cancer. The sequencing here drew on tumor tissue, taken at baseline. The CDR3 region: CASSVDSNSNQPQHF. In nucleotides, the sequence is TGTGCCAGCAGTGTGGACAGCAATAGCAATCAGCCCCAGCATTTT.